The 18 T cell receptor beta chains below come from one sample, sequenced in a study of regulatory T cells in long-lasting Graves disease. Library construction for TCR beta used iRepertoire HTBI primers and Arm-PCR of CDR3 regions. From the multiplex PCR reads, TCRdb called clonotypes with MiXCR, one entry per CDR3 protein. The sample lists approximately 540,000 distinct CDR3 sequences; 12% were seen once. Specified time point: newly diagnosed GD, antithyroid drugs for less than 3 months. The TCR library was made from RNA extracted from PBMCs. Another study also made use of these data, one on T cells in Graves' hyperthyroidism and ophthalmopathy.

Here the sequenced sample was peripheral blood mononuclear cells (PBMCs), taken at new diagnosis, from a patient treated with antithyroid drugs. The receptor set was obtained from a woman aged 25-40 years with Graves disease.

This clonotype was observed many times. In nucleotides, the CDR3 is TGTGCCAGCTCACCCCTCCCGGCGGGAGGGTCTTACAATGAGCAGTTCTTC. It specifies CASSPLPAGGSYNEQFF. V gene TRBV18 combines with J gene TRBJ2-1, with 9 bases that match TRBD2. The CDR3 runs 17 residues. V shed 3 bases and J 4 bases; nucleotides not matched to a gene: 10. CDR1 is KGHSH and CDR2 is LQKENI in the germline V gene.

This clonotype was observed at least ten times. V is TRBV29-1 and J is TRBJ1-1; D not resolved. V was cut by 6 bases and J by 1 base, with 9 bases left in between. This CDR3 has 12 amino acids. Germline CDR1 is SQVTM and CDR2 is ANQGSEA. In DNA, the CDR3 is TGCAGCGTCTCTCCCGGGAACACTGAAGCTTTCTTT. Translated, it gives CSVSPGNTEAFF.

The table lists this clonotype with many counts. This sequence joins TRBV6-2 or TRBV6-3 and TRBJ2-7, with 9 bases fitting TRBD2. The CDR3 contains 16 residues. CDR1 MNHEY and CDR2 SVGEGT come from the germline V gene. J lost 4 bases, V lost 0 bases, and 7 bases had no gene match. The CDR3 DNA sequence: TGTGCCAGCAGTTACTCTAGCGGGAGCCTAAGATACGAGCAGTACTTC. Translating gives CASSYSSGSLRYEQYF.

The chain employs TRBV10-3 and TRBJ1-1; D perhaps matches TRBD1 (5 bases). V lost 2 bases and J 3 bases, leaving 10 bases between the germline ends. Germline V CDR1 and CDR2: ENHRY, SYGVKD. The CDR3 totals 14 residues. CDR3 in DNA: TGTGCCATCAGTGAGAGGGAGGGGTACACTGAAGCTTTCTTT. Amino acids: CAISEREGYTEAFF.

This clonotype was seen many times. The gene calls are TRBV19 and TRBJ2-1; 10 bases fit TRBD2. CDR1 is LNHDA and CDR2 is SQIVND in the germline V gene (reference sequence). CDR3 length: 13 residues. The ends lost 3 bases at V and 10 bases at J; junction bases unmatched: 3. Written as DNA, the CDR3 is TGTGCCAGTAGTATCGAGGGACTAGCGGAGCAGTTCTTC. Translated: CASSIEGLAEQFF.

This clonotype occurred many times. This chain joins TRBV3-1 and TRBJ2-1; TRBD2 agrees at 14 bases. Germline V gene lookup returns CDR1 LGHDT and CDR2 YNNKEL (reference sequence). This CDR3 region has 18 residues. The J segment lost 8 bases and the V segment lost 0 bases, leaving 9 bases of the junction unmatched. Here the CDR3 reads CASSQESGTSGSLHEQFF. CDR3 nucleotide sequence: TGTGCCAGCAGCCAAGAATCTGGGACTAGCGGGAGCCTCCATGAGCAGTTCTTC.

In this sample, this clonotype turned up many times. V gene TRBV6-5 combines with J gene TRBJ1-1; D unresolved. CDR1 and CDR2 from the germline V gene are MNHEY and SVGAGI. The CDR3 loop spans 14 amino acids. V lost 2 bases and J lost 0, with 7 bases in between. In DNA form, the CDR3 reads TGTGCCAGCAGTTACGGGCGGATGAACACTGAAGCTTTCTTT. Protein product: CASSYGRMNTEAFF.

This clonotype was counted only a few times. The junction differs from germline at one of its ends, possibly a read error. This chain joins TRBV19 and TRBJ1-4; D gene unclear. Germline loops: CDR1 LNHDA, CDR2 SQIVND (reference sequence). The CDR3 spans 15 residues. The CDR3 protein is CASTDSLRSNERLFF. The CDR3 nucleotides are TGTGCCAGTACCGACTCACTCCGATCTAATGAAAGACTGTTTTTT.

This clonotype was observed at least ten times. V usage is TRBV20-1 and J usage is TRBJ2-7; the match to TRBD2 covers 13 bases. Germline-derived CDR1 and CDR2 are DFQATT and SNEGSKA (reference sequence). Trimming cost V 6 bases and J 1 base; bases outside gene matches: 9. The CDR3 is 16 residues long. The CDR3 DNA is TGCAGTGCCCGCGGACTAGCGGGAGTCTATTCCTACGAGCAGTACTTC. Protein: CSARGLAGVYSYEQYF.

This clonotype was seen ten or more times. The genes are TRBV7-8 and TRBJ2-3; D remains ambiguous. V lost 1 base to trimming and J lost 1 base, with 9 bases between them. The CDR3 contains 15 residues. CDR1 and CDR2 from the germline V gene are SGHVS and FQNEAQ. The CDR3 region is CASSLVRDGTDTQYF. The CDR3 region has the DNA TGTGCCAGCAGCTTAGTCAGAGATGGCACAGATACGCAGTATTTT.

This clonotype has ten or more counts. The CDR3 bases are TGTGCCAGCAGACCAAATAGCGGGAGTCGGTATGAGCAGTTCTTC. Protein product: CASRPNSGSRYEQFF. This rearrangement joins TRBV11-3 to TRBJ2-1, with 9 bases identical to TRBD2. V dropped 6 bases and J dropped 8; count of bases not matched to a gene: 11. Germline V gene sequence: CDR1 SGHNT, CDR2 YENEEA. The CDR3 loop spans 15 amino acids. Supplemented by reference TRBV11-3 and TRBJ2-1, the full variable domain reads EAGVVQSPRYKIIEKKQPVAFWCNPISGHNTLYWYLQNLGQGPELLIRYENEEAVDDSQLPKDRFSAERLKGVDSTLKIQPAELGDSAVYLCASRPNSGSRYEQFFGPGTRLTVL.

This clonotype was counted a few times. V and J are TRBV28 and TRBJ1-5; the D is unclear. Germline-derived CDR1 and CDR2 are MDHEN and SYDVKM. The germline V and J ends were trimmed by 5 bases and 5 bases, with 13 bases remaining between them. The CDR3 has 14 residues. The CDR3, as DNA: TGTGCCAGCAGTCCTGCGGGCCCTCATCAGCCCCAGCATTTT. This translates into CASSPAGPHQPQHF. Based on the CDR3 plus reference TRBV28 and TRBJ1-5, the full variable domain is DVKVTQSSRYLVKRTGEKVFLECVQDMDHENMFWYRQDPGLGLRLIYFSYDVKMKEKGDIPEGYSVSREKKERFSLILESASTNQTSMYLCASSPAGPHQPQHFGDGTRLSIL.

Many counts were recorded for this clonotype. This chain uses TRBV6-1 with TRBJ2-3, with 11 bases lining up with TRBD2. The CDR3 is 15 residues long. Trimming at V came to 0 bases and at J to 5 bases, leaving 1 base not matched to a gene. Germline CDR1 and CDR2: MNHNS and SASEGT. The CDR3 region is CASSEALAGGDTQYF. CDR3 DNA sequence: TGTGCCAGCAGTGAAGCGCTAGCGGGAGGAGATACGCAGTATTTT.

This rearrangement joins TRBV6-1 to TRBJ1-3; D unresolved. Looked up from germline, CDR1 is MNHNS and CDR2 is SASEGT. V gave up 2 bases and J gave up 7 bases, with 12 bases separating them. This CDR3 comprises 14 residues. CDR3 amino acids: CASSESRLRNTIYF. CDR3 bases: TGTGCCAGCAGTGAAAGTCGTCTCAGGAACACCATATATTTT.

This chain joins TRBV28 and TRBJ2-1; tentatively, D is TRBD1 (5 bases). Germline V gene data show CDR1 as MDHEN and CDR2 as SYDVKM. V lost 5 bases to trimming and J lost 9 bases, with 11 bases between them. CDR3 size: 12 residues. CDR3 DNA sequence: TGTGCCAGCAGTCCAGGGTACGGTGAGCAGTTCTTC. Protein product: CASSPGYGEQFF.

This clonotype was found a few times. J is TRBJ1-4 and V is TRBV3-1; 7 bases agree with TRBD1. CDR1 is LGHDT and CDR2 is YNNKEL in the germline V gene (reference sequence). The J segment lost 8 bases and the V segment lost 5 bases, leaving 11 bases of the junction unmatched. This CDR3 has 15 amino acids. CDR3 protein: CASSARQGTFEKLFF. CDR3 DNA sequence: TGTGCCAGCAGCGCCCGACAGGGAACGTTCGAAAAACTGTTTTTT. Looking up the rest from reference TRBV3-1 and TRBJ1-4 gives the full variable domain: DTAVSQTPKYLVTQMGNDKSIKCEQNLGHDTMYWYKQDSKKFLKIMFSYNNKELIINETVPNRFSPKSPDKAHLNLHINSLELGDSAVYFCASSARQGTFEKLFFGSGTQLSVL.

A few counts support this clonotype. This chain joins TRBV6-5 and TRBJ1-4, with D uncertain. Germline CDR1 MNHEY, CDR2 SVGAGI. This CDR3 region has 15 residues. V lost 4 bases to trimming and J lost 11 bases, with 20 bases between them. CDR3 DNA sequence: TGTGCCAGCAGTTCCCCGGCCCTACGCCTCGACAAACTGTTTTTT. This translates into CASSSPALRLDKLFF.

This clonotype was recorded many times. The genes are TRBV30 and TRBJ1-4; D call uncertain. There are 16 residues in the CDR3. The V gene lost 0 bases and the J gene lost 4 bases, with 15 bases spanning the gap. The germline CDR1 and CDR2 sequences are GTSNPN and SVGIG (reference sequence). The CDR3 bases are TGTGCCTGGAGTGTAACATTTACGTCTATTAATGAAAAACTGTTTTTT. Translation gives CAWSVTFTSINEKLFF.